The 5 T cell receptor beta chains presented below share a single source sample, sequenced in a study of T cell responses to AZD1222 COVID-19 vaccine. Sequenced by immunoSEQ multiplex PCR; TCRdb stores in-frame clones only, minus some. The profile shows over 100,000 clones, 84% of them singletons. Sequencing used peripheral blood, obtained on day 0 of AZD1222 vaccination. These receptors were obtained from an adult in good health.

This clone was found a few times. The V call is TRBV7-9, the J call TRBJ2-7; the match to TRBD2 covers 7 bases. CDR3 length: 15 amino acids. J was trimmed by 2 bases and V by 1 base; bases with no gene match: 5. Germline lookup yields CDR1 SEHNR and CDR2 FQNEAQ (reference sequence). CDR3 nucleotide sequence: TGTGCCAGCAGCTTAGGGGCGGGAGCCACCTACGAGCAGTACTTC. Protein: CASSLGAGATYEQYF.

This clone was seen a single time. The chain uses TRBV3-1 (or the pseudogene TRBV3-2) and TRBJ1-3; TRBD1 aligns across 7 bases. The CDR3 has 15 amino acids. The V segment lost 4 bases and the J segment 2 bases; nucleotides outside the gene matches: 5. Germline V lookup: CDR1 LGHDT, CDR2 YNNKEL (reference sequence). The CDR3 spells CASSRSGTAGNTIYF. CDR3 in DNA: TGTGCCAGCAGCCGTTCCGGGACAGCTGGAAACACCATATATTTT.

This clone occurred a few times. The J gene is TRBJ1-1, the V gene TRBV10-3, with 10 bases lining up with TRBD1. CDR3 size: 14 residues. V gave up 10 bases and J gave up 1 base; unmatched junction bases: 6. Germline V gives CDR1 ENHRY, CDR2 SYGVKD. For the CDR3, the DNA is TGTGCCACCCGGACAGGGGGGGCGAACACTGAAGCTTTCTTT. Translated: CATRTGGANTEAFF.

This clone was counted a few times. This rearrangement joins TRBV6-2 or TRBV6-3 to TRBJ2-2; 9 bases align to TRBD2. From germline, CDR1 is MNHEY and CDR2 SVGEGT. There are 17 residues in the CDR3. The junction had 7 bases not matched to a gene; V was cut back by 2 bases and J by 3 bases. DNA of the CDR3: TGTGCCAGCAGTTACGTAGCGGGAGAGTTGTACACCGGGGAGCTGTTTTTT. As protein: CASSYVAGELYTGELFF.

The chain joins TRBV5-1 to TRBJ2-5, with 9 positions matching TRBD2. Germline CDR1 SGHRS, CDR2 YFSETQ. The CDR3 sequence is 15 residues long. The V gene end was trimmed by 2 bases and the J gene end by 5 bases; junction bases not matched to a gene: 7. The CDR3 region has the DNA TGCGCCAGCAGCTTCGAGGGACTAGCAGGGGAGACCCAGTACTTC. Its protein is CASSFEGLAGETQYF. The whole variable domain, remainder taken from reference TRBV5-1 and TRBJ2-5, is KAGVTQTPRYLIKTRGQQVTLSCSPISGHRSVSWYQQTPGQGLQFLFEYFSETQRNKGNFPGRFSGRQFSNSRSEMNVSTLELGDSALYLCASSFEGLAGETQYFGPGTRLLVL.